The 12 T cell receptor beta chains presented below share a single source sample, sequenced in a study of cytomegalovirus exposure and HLA in healthy donors. The PCR had 60 Vbeta and 13 Jbeta primers. The repertoire was sequenced with immunoSEQ multiplex PCR; TCRdb's copy has only in-frame clones and lacks some. The table records about 150,000 clones, around 83% of them present only once. Sequencing was performed on PBMCs. The receptors derive from a young woman in good health and CMV-seronegative.

The V gene is TRBV6-5, the J gene TRBJ2-2; D is possibly TRBD1 (6 bases). The ends were cut back, 4 bases at V and 4 bases at J, with 13 bases in the middle. The germline gives CDR1 MNHEY, CDR2 SVGAGI. The CDR3 sequence is 15 residues long. The CDR3 region is CASSSTGSLTGELFF. CDR3 bases: TGTGCCAGCAGTTCTACAGGGTCTCTCACCGGGGAGCTGTTTTTT.

There are a few counts of this clone. This chain connects TRBV13 to TRBJ2-5, with TRBD2 matching 11 bases. Trimming removed 5 bases from V and 2 bases from J; junction bases left unmatched: 7. Germline CDR1 is PRHDT and CDR2 is FYEKMQ (reference sequence). CDR3 length: 16 residues. CDR3 DNA: TGTGCCAGCAGCCCCCGATTAGCGGGGGGGCAAGAGACCCAGTACTTC. Translating gives CASSPRLAGGQETQYF.

The chain has TRBV4-1 and TRBJ1-4, with TRBD1 matching 8 bases. Germline trimming cut 3 bases from V and 5 bases from J; bases unmatched to any gene: 8. The germline V gene has CDR1 MGHRA and CDR2 YSYEKL. CDR3 length: 16 amino acids. The CDR3 here is CASSHDPGQVNEKLFF. In DNA form, the CDR3 reads TGCGCCAGCAGCCATGACCCGGGACAGGTCAATGAAAAACTGTTTTTT.

The chain couples TRBV27 to TRBJ1-5; unclear D gene. CDR3 length equals 15 residues. From germline, CDR1 is MNHEY and CDR2 SMNVEV (reference sequence). The V end was cut by 5 bases, the J end by 4 bases, with 15 bases between. The CDR3 nucleotides read TGTGCCAGCAGTCCATCCGGGATAATAAATCAGCCCCAGCATTTT. This codes for CASSPSGIINQPQHF.

J is TRBJ2-5 and V is TRBV2; 8 positions agree with TRBD2. This CDR3 has 14 amino acids. Trimming cost V 3 bases and J 5 bases; bases outside gene matches: 5. Germline CDR1 reads SNHLY; CDR2 reads FYNNEI. The DNA for the CDR3 is TGTGCCAGCAGTGAGGGGCGGGAGGCGGAGACCCAGTACTTC. It specifies CASSEGREAETQYF. The variable domain in full, completed from reference TRBV2 and TRBJ2-5, reads EPEVTQTPSHQVTQMGQEVILRCVPISNHLYFYWYRQILGQKVEFLVSFYNNEISEKSEIFDDQFSVERPDGSNFTLKIRSTKLEDSAMYFCASSEGREAETQYFGPGTRLLVL.

The V gene is TRBV4-3, the J gene TRBJ2-1, with TRBD1 matching over 12 bases. The V segment lost 1 base and the J segment 2 bases; nucleotides outside the gene matches: 12. The CDR3 is 20 residues long. Germline-derived CDR1 and CDR2 are LGHNA and YSLEER. The CDR3, as DNA: TGCGCCAGCAGCCAAGGGCCAGCCGGGACAGGGGGCAGACCCTACAATGAGCAGTTCTTC. Translated, it gives CASSQGPAGTGGRPYNEQFF.

The V and J genes are TRBV10-3 and TRBJ2-7; 8 bases agree with TRBD2. The CDR3 runs to 18 residues. V lost 6 bases, J lost 2 bases, and 18 bases stayed unmatched. From germline, CDR1 is ENHRY and CDR2 SYGVKD. CDR3: CAIRGPPGGPVFAYEQYF. The CDR3 DNA follows: TGTGCCATCAGGGGCCCCCCGGGAGGGCCTGTGTTCGCCTACGAGCAGTACTTC.

The chain uses TRBV7-2 and TRBJ2-3, with 11 bases lining up with TRBD2. The V segment lost 4 bases and the J segment 4 bases; nucleotides outside the gene matches: 7. CDR1 SGHTA and CDR2 FQGNSA come from the germline V gene. The CDR3 contains 16 residues. The CDR3 DNA reads as TGTGCCAGCAGCTCCCGTAGCGGGGGGGCCGCAGATACGCAGTATTTT. Translation: CASSSRSGGAADTQYF.

The count of this clone is one. The rearrangement links TRBV4-2 to TRBJ1-4; the D is unclear. Trimming removed 4 bases at V and 4 bases at J, with 7 bases between. This CDR3 comprises 13 residues. Germline CDR1 LGHNA, CDR2 YNFKEQ. The CDR3 region is CASSPGFNEKLFF. The CDR3 coding sequence is TGTGCCAGCAGCCCGGGATTTAATGAAAAACTGTTTTTT.

The gene calls are TRBV29-1 and TRBJ1-1; D uncertain. Germline V gene data show CDR1 as SQVTM and CDR2 as ANQGSEA. The germline V and J ends were trimmed by 7 bases and 9 bases, with 18 bases remaining between them. This CDR3 comprises 12 residues. CDR3 protein: CSAEHGVKKAFF. CDR3 sequence (DNA): TGCAGCGCCGAACATGGAGTAAAGAAAGCTTTCTTT. Together with reference TRBV29-1 and TRBJ1-1, the CDR3 gives the full variable domain: SAVISQKPSRDICQRGTSLTIQCQVDSQVTMMFWYRQQPGQSLTLIATANQGSEATYESGFVIDKFPISRPNLTFSTLTVSNMSPEDSSIYLCSAEHGVKKAFFGQGTRLTVV.

The chain employs TRBV28 and TRBJ2-5; 11 bases agree with TRBD2. The CDR3 totals 18 residues. V gave up 1 base and J gave up 5 bases; unmatched junction bases: 12. Germline-derived CDR1 and CDR2 are MDHEN and SYDVKM. CDR3 DNA: TGTGCCAGCAGTTTATTAGTCGCTAGCGGGAGGCCGGGGGAGACCCAGTACTTC. Amino acid sequence: CASSLLVASGRPGETQYF.

The chain is built from TRBV5-6 and TRBJ2-5, with D possibly TRBD1 on 5 matching bases. This CDR3 is built from 12 residues. The germline CDR1 and CDR2 sequences are SGHDT and YYEEEE. V shed 0 bases and J shed 5 bases, with 5 bases lying between them. CDR3 bases: TGTGCCAGCAGCTTGGACAGGGAGACCCAGTACTTC. It translates to CASSLDRETQYF.